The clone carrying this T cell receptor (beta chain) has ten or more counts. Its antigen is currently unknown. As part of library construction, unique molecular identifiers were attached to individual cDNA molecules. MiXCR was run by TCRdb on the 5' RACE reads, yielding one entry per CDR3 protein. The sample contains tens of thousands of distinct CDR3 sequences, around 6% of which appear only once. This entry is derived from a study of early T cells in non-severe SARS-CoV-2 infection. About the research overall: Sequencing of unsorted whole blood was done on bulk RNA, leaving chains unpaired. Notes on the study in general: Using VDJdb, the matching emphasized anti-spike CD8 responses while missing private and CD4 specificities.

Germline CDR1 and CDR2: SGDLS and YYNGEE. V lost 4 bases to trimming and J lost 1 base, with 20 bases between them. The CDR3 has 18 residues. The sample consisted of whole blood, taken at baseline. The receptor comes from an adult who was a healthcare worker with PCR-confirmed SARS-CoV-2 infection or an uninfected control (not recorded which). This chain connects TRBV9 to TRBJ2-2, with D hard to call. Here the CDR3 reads CASSSQTATFRNTGELFF. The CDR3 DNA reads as TGTGCCAGCAGCTCCCAGACCGCCACTTTTAGGAACACCGGGGAGCTGTTTTTT.